These T cell receptor beta chains were read from a single sample in a study of T cells in Graves' hyperthyroidism and ophthalmopathy. TCRdb re-called the multiplex PCR reads through MiXCR, storing one row per CDR3 protein. This table holds around 660,000 distinct CDR3 sequences, just under 45% found once. The sequencing sample was made of peripheral blood or thyroid tissue (not recorded which). The receptors were sampled from an adult man with Graves' disease, either hyperthyroidism or ophthalmopathy (not recorded which). CDR3s include the opening cysteine and the closing phenylalanine or tryptophan. D genes are given only for firm matches. Clone sizes are given selectively: once, few, many, or a class where the clone is expanded.

v_call	j_call	d_call	clone_size	cdr3_nt	cdr3_aa
TRBV20-1	TRBJ2-5	.	many	TGCAGTGCTGGACGGACGGGCTCGCAAGAGACCCAGTACTTC	CSAGRTGSQETQYF
TRBV5-1	TRBJ1-5	.	.	TGTGCCAGCAGCGCCGGACAGTTCAATCAGCCCCAGCATTTT	CASSAGQFNQPQHF
TRBV7-9	TRBJ2-7	TRBD1	once	TGTGCCAGCAGCTCTCCCCTTGACAGGGGGGACAGGGGGGACTACGAGCAGTACTTC	CASSSPLDRGDRGDYEQYF
TRBV5-5	TRBJ2-7	TRBD2	few	TGTGCCAGCAGCCCCCGGGGGGGAAGCGAGCAGTACTTC	CASSPRGGSEQYF
TRBV7-8	TRBJ2-5	.	many	TGTGCCAGCAGCGTCCCTATAGGGACCGAAGAGACCCAGTACTTC	CASSVPIGTEETQYF
TRBV7-9	TRBJ2-5	.	many	TGTGCCAGCAGCTTCGACCCCCTAGGGGAGACCCAGTACTTC	CASSFDPLGETQYF
TRBV6-6	TRBJ1-1	.	many	TGTGCCAGCAGTTACTCAACTGCAGACACTGAAGCTTTCTTT	CASSYSTADTEAFF
TRBV10-3	TRBJ1-2	TRBD1	.	TGTGCCATCAGTGATTTGACAGGGGTCTATGGCTACACCTTC	CAISDLTGVYGYTF
TRBV5-1	TRBJ1-2	TRBD1	few	TGCGCCAGCAGCCTCGGGACAGAGGATGGCTACACCTTC	CASSLGTEDGYTF
TRBV25-1	TRBJ1-5	.	.	.	CACSARVSNQPQHF
TRBV25-1	TRBJ2-7	TRBD2	.	TGTGCCAGCAGCTTAGGAACACCTCTTGGGCTAGCGGGGTACAACTCCTACGAGCAGTACTTC	CASSLGTPLGLAGYNSYEQYF
TRBV20-1	TRBJ1-1	.	few	TGCAGTGCTAGAGAGGTAGGGGATCTGTACGAAGCTTTCTTT	CSAREVGDLYEAFF
TRBV12-3/TRBV12-4	TRBJ1-4	.	.	TGTGCCAGCAGGGGGTTGTCAACTAATGAAAAACTGTTTTTT	CASRGLSTNEKLFF
TRBV2	TRBJ1-5	.	many	TGTGCCAGCAGCTCCGACAGTTATAGCAATCAGCCCCAGCATTTT	CASSSDSYSNQPQHF
TRBV24-1	TRBJ2-2	.	many	TGTGCCACCAGTGAGCCGCAGGGGTCCACCGGGGAGCTGTTTTTT	CATSEPQGSTGELFF
TRBV12-3/TRBV12-4	TRBJ2-7	TRBD2	.	TGTGCCAGCAGTTCTCTCCGAGGGACTAGCGGGGGCTACGAGCAGTACTTC	CASSSLRGTSGGYEQYF
TRBV29-1	TRBJ1-1	.	.	TGCAGCGGAATAAACCTGAACACTGAAGCTTTCTTT	CSGINLNTEAFF
TRBV7-8	TRBJ1-2	.	.	TGTGCCAGCAGCTTAGGTGACTTCTATGGCTACACCTTC	CASSLGDFYGYTF
TRBV10-3	TRBJ1-4	.	few	TGTGCCATCAGTGGGGGAGGGAGGAAACTGTTTTTT	CAISGGGRKLFF
TRBV25-1	TRBJ1-1	TRBD1	.	TGTGCTACAGGGGTGAACACTGAAGCTTTCTTT	CATGVNTEAFF
TRBV2	TRBJ1-5	TRBD1	many	TGTGCCAGCACCGAGGATGGTGGGACAGCTTATCAGCCCCAGCATTTT	CASTEDGGTAYQPQHF
TRBV5-4	TRBJ2-5	.	many	TGTGCCAGCAGCTTGGCGGAGGGAAAGACCCAGTACTTC	CASSLAEGKTQYF
TRBV7-9	TRBJ2-5	TRBD2	.	TGTGCCAGCAGCTTTCAAGCGGGAGGGCCGGGGGAGACCCAGTACTTC	CASSFQAGGPGETQYF
TRBV29-1	TRBJ1-1	.	.	TGCAGCACCCCCGCAACAGGGACGGAAGCTTTCTTT	CSTPATGTEAFF
TRBV6-5	TRBJ1-5	.	.	TGTGCCATCAGCGGCAATCAGCCCCAGCATTTT	CAISGNQPQHF
TRBV15	TRBJ1-6	TRBD1	few	TGTGCCACCAGCATACGTACAGGGGGCAATTCACCCCTCCACTTT	CATSIRTGGNSPLHF